Reported below is one TCR beta chain. The data derive from a study of cytotoxic CD8 clonotypes in ibrutinib-treated CLL. About the study: Responses: around 24 partial, 2 complete; after median around 70 months, around 14 stayed remitted, roughly 12 progressed.

The protocol was immunoSEQ multiplex PCR, while the TCRdb copy is restricted to in-frame clones and leaves out a portion. The sample carries roughly 70,000 clones, 90% recorded once. The starting material was PBMCs, obtained after 12 months of ibrutinib treatment. This sequence originates from a human donor with chronic lymphocytic leukemia.

The CDR3 sequence: CASSPSRGREDGYTF. CDR3 DNA sequence: TGTGCCAGCTCACCATCCCGGGGTAGGGAAGATGGCTACACCTTC. The chain carries TRBV18 and TRBJ1-2; D remains unclear. Germline loops: CDR1 KGHSH, CDR2 LQKENI. Trimming shortened V by 2 bases and J by 6 bases, and 16 bases separated the two germline ends. The CDR3 has 15 amino acids.